This T cell receptor beta chain stems from a study of resident and recirculating memory T cells in vitiligo. Here immunoSEQ multiplex PCR was the method, and the copy in TCRdb shows in-frame clones only, minus some. The sample lists around 70,000 clones; 80% to 95% were seen once. Trimming shortened V by 0 bases and J by 5 bases, and 13 bases separated the two germline ends. CDR3 length: 15 amino acids. Per the germline V gene, CDR1 is MNHEY and CDR2 is SVGAGI. Patients had to be free of confetti depigmentation, indicating active vitiligo. No vitiligo treatment was given during the prior three months. Comments on this clone: Its specificity is unknown.

Study outcomes and limitations: No single dominant TCR clone appeared; lesion clonality varied. Different lesions suggested infiltration by different T cell clones.

The gene calls are TRBV6-5 and TRBJ1-2; TRBD1 is a possible D gene (5 bases). Source material: blood. This TCR derives from a male donor with vitiligo. The CDR3 reads CASSYSGGGAYGYTF. The CDR3 nucleotides read TGTGCCAGCAGTTACTCGGGGGGGGGAGCGTATGGCTACACCTTC.